This T cell receptor (beta chain) was identified in a study of human T cells and chemical hapten exposure. Germline assignment: CDR1 MDHEN and CDR2 SYDVKM. CDR3 length equals 12 residues. The ends were cut back, 2 bases at V and 12 bases at J, with 11 bases in the middle. This clonotype was counted at least ten times. The authors' total RNA extraction used unfractionated whole blood. TCRdb ran MiXCR on the 5' RACE reads and lists one entry per CDR3 protein. The table includes 110,000 to 150,000 distinct CDR3 sequences, roughly 4.1% detected once. The V gene is TRBV28, the J gene TRBJ2-1, with D perhaps assigned TRBD1 or TRBD2 (5 bases each). The receptor was derived from a female donor in good health. In nucleotides, the CDR3 is TGTGCCAGCAGTTTAACCGGGGCCGGGCAGTTCTTC. Amino acids: CASSLTGAGQFF.